This T cell receptor beta chain was sequenced in a study of cytotoxic CD8 clonotypes in ibrutinib-treated CLL. As for the study in general: After median approximately 6 years, around 14 stayed in remission, approximately 12 progressed; responses approximately 24 partial, 2 complete. Findings and limits, study-wide: Clonality, elevated at ibrutinib response, dropped back toward baseline at progression. Public clonotypes were uncommon and contracted or stayed stable on treatment.

This clone is medium-sized. The antigen is unknown. The assay was immunoSEQ multiplex PCR, and TCRdb's table has in-frame clones only and misses some. The repertoire holds 35,000 to 50,000 clones, with about 70% as singletons. Losses at the gene ends were 6 bases for V and 0 bases for J; bases not matched to a gene: 5. The CDR3 sequence is 15 residues long. Per the germline V gene, CDR1 is LNHDA and CDR2 is SQIVND (reference sequence). The gene calls are TRBV19 and TRBJ2-3, with 8 bases lining up with TRBD1. The sequences come from PBMCs, collected at disease progression, from a patient treated with ibrutinib. The receptor was isolated from a human donor with chronic lymphocytic leukemia. The CDR3 loop is CASRSGTGSTDTQYF. The CDR3 DNA reads as TGTGCCAGTAGATCAGGGACAGGTAGCACAGATACGCAGTATTTT.